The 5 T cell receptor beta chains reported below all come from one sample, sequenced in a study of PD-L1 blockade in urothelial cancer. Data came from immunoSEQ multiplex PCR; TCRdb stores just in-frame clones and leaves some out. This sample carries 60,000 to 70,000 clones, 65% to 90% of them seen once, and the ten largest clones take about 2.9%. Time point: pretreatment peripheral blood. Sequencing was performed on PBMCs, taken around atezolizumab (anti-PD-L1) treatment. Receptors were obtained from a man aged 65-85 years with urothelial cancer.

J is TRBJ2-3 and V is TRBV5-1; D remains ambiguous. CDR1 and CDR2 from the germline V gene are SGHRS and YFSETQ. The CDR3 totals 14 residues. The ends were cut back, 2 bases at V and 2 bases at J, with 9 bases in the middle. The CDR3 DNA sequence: TGCGCCAGCAGCTTTGAGTCCGCCACAGATACGCAGTATTTT. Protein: CASSFESATDTQYF.

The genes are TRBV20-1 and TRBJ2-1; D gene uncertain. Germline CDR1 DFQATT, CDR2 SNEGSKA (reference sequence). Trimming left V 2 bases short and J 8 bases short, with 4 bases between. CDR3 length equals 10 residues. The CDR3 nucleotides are TGCAGTGCTAGAATATATGAGCAGTTCTTC. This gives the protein CSARIYEQFF.

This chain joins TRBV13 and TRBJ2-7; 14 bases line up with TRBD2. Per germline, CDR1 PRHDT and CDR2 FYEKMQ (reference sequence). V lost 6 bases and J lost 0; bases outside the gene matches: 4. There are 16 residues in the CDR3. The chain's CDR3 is CASSRGLAGDSYEQYF. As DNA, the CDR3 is TGTGCCAGCAGTAGGGGACTAGCGGGAGACTCCTACGAGCAGTACTTC.

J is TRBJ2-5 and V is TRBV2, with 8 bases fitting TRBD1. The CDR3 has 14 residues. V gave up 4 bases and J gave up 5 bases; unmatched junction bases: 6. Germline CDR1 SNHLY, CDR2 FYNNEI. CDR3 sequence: CASSGQGIGETQYF. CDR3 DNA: TGTGCCAGCAGTGGACAGGGGATAGGGGAGACCCAGTACTTC. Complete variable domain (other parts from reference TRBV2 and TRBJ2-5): EPEVTQTPSHQVTQMGQEVILRCVPISNHLYFYWYRQILGQKVEFLVSFYNNEISEKSEIFDDQFSVERPDGSNFTLKIRSTKLEDSAMYFCASSGQGIGETQYFGPGTRLLVL.

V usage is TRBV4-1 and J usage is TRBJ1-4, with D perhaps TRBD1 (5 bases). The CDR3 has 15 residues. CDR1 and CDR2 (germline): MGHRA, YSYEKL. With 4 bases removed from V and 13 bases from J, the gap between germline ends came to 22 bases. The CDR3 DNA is TGCGCCAGCAGCCGGTCCCCGACAGCCCGCATTTCACTGTTTTTT. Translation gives CASSRSPTARISLFF.